These 20 T cell receptor beta chains were sequenced from one sample in a study of blood T cell repertoires in COVID-19. Libraries were prepared by immunoSEQ multiplex PCR; TCRdb keeps only in-frame clonotypes and omits some of them. The sample lists hundreds of thousands of clones, roughly nine tenths seen once, with roughly 1.1% in the top ten. Sequenced material: PBMCs or T cells enriched from blood (not recorded which). The receptors derive from a man aged 30 to 45 who had recovered from COVID-19.

This clone was counted at least ten times. This sequence joins TRBV4-1 and TRBJ1-5; D remains unclear. With 2 bases removed from V and 4 bases from J, the gap between germline ends came to 6 bases. CDR3 size: 13 residues. Germline CDR1 MGHRA, CDR2 YSYEKL. Here the CDR3 DNA reads TGCGCCAGCAGCCAACAGGTTAATCAGCCCCAGCATTTT. This translates into CASSQQVNQPQHF.

The CDR3 loop is CSVVSRQETQYF. CDR3 sequence (DNA): TGCAGCGTTGTAAGCAGGCAAGAGACCCAGTACTTC. The chain links TRBV29-1 to TRBJ2-5, with D unresolved. V was cut by 4 bases and J by 2 bases, with 8 bases left in between. This CDR3 spans 12 amino acids. CDR1 is SQVTM and CDR2 is ANQGSEA in the germline V gene.

V is TRBV6-5 and J is TRBJ1-1; D call uncertain. CDR1 MNHEY and CDR2 SVGAGI come from the germline V gene. V was clipped by 6 bases and J by 5 bases, with 13 bases between them. The CDR3 contains 13 residues. CDR3 loop: CASSHLRNTEAFF. The CDR3 nucleotides are TGTGCCAGCAGCCACCTCAGGAATACTGAAGCTTTCTTT.

This clone was detected only a few times. The J gene is TRBJ2-1, the V gene TRBV24-1, with 7 bases lining up with TRBD2. The germline V gene has CDR1 KGHDR and CDR2 SFDVKD. The CDR3 sequence is 14 residues long. Trimming at V came to 3 bases and at J to 8 bases, leaving 6 bases not matched to a gene. CDR3 in amino acids: CATSDPRLAHEQFF. CDR3 nucleotide sequence: TGTGCCACCAGTGATCCCAGACTAGCCCATGAGCAGTTCTTC.

The J gene is TRBJ1-4, the V gene TRBV7-9; D may be TRBD1 (5 bases). V shed 7 bases and J shed 4 bases, with 19 bases lying between them. The CDR3 covers 16 residues. Germline V lookup: CDR1 SEHNR, CDR2 FQNEAQ (reference sequence). The CDR3 DNA reads TGTGCCAGCACCCCGTCTGGGGGAGGGATTAATGAAAAACTGTTTTTT. Its translation is CASTPSGGGINEKLFF.

Note on this clone: The junction shows a germline mismatch at one end, possibly a read error. V gene TRBV7-7 combines with J gene TRBJ2-5, with D maybe TRBD1 (5 bases). The germline CDR1 and CDR2 sequences are SSHAT and FNYEAQ (reference sequence). This CDR3 region has 14 residues. The CDR3: CASSLGPNQETQYF. For the CDR3, the DNA is TGTGCTAGCAGCTTGGGGCCCAACCAAGAGACCCAGTACTTC.

This chain uses TRBV30 with TRBJ1-2; tentative D call: TRBD1 (5 bases). Germline V gives CDR1 GTSNPN, CDR2 SVGIG (reference sequence). The CDR3 spans 14 residues. V dropped 3 bases and J dropped 7 bases, with 18 bases sitting between them. CDR3 residues: CAWSGVTAGRGYTF. Written as DNA, the CDR3 is TGTGCCTGGAGCGGTGTGACAGCCGGACGTGGCTACACCTTC.

The rearrangement uses TRBV28 and TRBJ2-7; 8 bases match TRBD1. V trimming: 6 bases; J trimming: 4 bases; junction bases outside the gene matches: 5. The CDR3 extends over 13 amino acids. The germline V gene has CDR1 MDHEN and CDR2 SYDVKM. CDR3 nucleotides: TGTGCCAGCAGGAGGACAGGGACGTACGAGCAGTACTTC. Amino acids: CASRRTGTYEQYF.

This clone was observed a handful of times. The genes are TRBV5-1 and TRBJ1-2; TRBD1 agrees at 10 bases. Germline V gene lookup returns CDR1 SGHRS and CDR2 YFSETQ. V trimming: 3 bases; J trimming: 8 bases; junction bases outside the gene matches: 13. This CDR3 region has 16 residues. DNA for the CDR3: TGCGCCAGCAGCTCTTCCCCGGGACAGGGGATGGGGGGCTACACCTTC. Protein sequence: CASSSSPGQGMGGYTF.

This clone has just one count. The gene calls are TRBV11-2 and TRBJ2-7, with a weak D call TRBD1 (6 bases). This CDR3 comprises 14 residues. The germline gives CDR1 SGHAT, CDR2 FQNNGV. The ends were cut back, 5 bases at V and 6 bases at J, with 17 bases in the middle. The CDR3 bases are TGTGCCAGCAGCCTATCTACAGGGTTAAGCGAGCAGTACTTC. Amino acids: CASSLSTGLSEQYF.

This clone was observed a handful of times. The chain carries TRBV18 and TRBJ1-1, with TRBD1 matching 8 bases. V dropped 3 bases and J dropped 4; count of bases not matched to a gene: 4. The CDR3 totals 14 residues. Per the germline V gene, CDR1 is KGHSH and CDR2 is LQKENI. The DNA of the CDR3 is TGTGCCAGCTCACCCCAAGACAGGGGCACTGAAGCTTTCTTT. Translating gives CASSPQDRGTEAFF.

This clone was counted once. The chain uses TRBV3-1 (or the pseudogene TRBV3-2) and TRBJ2-1; D is possibly TRBD1 (6 bases). There are 13 residues in the CDR3. Trimming stripped 4 bases from V and 8 bases from J, with 12 bases between. Germline lookup yields CDR1 LGHDT and CDR2 YNNKEL (reference sequence). The CDR3 sequence: CASSLYEGDEQFF. In nucleotides, the CDR3 is TGTGCCAGCAGCCTATACGAGGGGGATGAGCAGTTCTTC.

The gene calls are TRBV6-1 and TRBJ2-5; a possible D gene is TRBD2 (7 bases). V shed 3 bases and J shed 8 bases, with 16 bases lying between them. The CDR3 runs to 14 residues. Germline lookup yields CDR1 MNHNS and CDR2 SASEGT. This CDR3 is CASSEVRGGRTQYF. Here the CDR3 DNA reads TGTGCCAGCAGTGAGGTCAGGGGAGGGAGAACCCAGTACTTC.

This chain connects TRBV2 to TRBJ1-3; TRBD1 agrees at 7 bases. Germline V gives CDR1 SNHLY, CDR2 FYNNEI. V trimming: 6 bases; J trimming: 0 bases; junction bases outside the gene matches: 5. This CDR3 has 15 residues. CDR3 nucleotides: TGTGCCAGCAGAACGGACAGGAACTCTGGAAACACCATATATTTT. Encoded protein: CASRTDRNSGNTIYF.

This clone was recorded once. The chain uses TRBV29-1 and TRBJ1-5; 7 bases are shared with TRBD1. The V gene's germline CDR1 is SQVTM and CDR2 ANQGSEA. This CDR3 is 12 amino acids long. Trimming took 7 bases from V and 2 from J; bases not matched to a gene: 2. The CDR3: CSAGGGNQPQHF. CDR3 nucleotide sequence: TGCAGCGCAGGGGGAGGCAATCAGCCCCAGCATTTT. Complete variable domain (other parts from reference TRBV29-1 and TRBJ1-5): SAVISQKPSRDICQRGTSLTIQCQVDSQVTMMFWYRQQPGQSLTLIATANQGSEATYESGFVIDKFPISRPNLTFSTLTVSNMSPEDSSIYLCSAGGGNQPQHFGDGTRLSIL.

This clone has only one observation. The chain employs TRBV29-1 and TRBJ2-1; D might be TRBD2 (7 bases). Germline V gene data show CDR1 as SQVTM and CDR2 as ANQGSEA. The CDR3 length is 18 residues. V lost 4 bases and J 2 bases, leaving 24 bases between the germline ends. CDR3: CSVGGGLALREPYNEQFF. The CDR3 DNA sequence: TGCAGCGTTGGGGGGGGCCTAGCCCTGCGGGAGCCCTACAATGAGCAGTTCTTC.

The chain employs TRBV7-9 and TRBJ2-5; a possible D gene is TRBD2 (5 bases). This CDR3 comprises 11 residues. Per germline, CDR1 SEHNR and CDR2 FQNEAQ (reference sequence). Trimming took off 11 bases at V and 2 bases at J, with 9 bases between the two ends. The CDR3 DNA reads TGTGCCGGGGAGACTCAAGAGACCCAGTACTTC. Its protein is CAGETQETQYF.

This clone appeared once. This sequence joins TRBV7-2 and TRBJ2-1; 10 bases are a match to TRBD2. Germline V gives CDR1 SGHTA, CDR2 FQGNSA. The CDR3 runs 20 residues. V lost 0 bases and J lost 4; bases outside the gene matches: 15. The CDR3 nucleotides are TGTGCCAGCAGCTTAGCTATGTTCCTAGCGGGAGAAGTCTCTTACAATGAGCAGTTCTTC. This codes for CASSLAMFLAGEVSYNEQFF.

The chain links TRBV28 to TRBJ2-3, with 13 bases that match TRBD2. This CDR3 comprises 15 residues. Germline V gene sequence: CDR1 MDHEN, CDR2 SYDVKM. The J segment lost 5 bases and the V segment lost 4 bases, leaving 3 bases of the junction unmatched. The CDR3 region is CASSWTSGSQDTQYF. The CDR3 DNA is TGTGCCAGCAGTTGGACTAGCGGGAGTCAAGATACGCAGTATTTT.

The rearrangement joins TRBV7-9 to TRBJ1-5; no clear D. Per the germline V gene, CDR1 is SEHNR and CDR2 is FQNEAQ (reference sequence). CDR3 length equals 13 residues. V lost 4 bases and J lost 5, with 9 bases in between. The CDR3 DNA reads TGTGCCAGCAGCTGGGGAGAGTATCAGCCCCAGCATTTT. Translation gives CASSWGEYQPQHF. The full variable domain, with the rest looked up from reference TRBV7-9 and TRBJ1-5, is DTGVSQNPRHKITKRGQNVTFRCDPISEHNRLYWYRQTLGQGPEFLTYFQNEAQLEKSRLLSDRFSAERPKGSFSTLEIQRTEQGDSAMYLCASSWGEYQPQHFGDGTRLSIL.